The 18 T cell receptor beta chains given below trace back to one sample, sequenced in a study of CD8 T cells in ankylosing spondylitis. Study-level findings and limits: It appeared that ankylosing spondylitis blood was characterized by a TCR beta motif of roughly 8 highly homologous variants.

The antigens for these receptors are not known. From the 5' RACE reads, TCRdb called clonotypes with MiXCR, one entry per CDR3 protein. This sample has around 440,000 distinct CDR3 sequences, with 15% to 20% found just once. Sample: blood, either unsorted or a sorted T cell fraction (not recorded which). The receptor source for this set is a male donor with ankylosing spondylitis.

This clonotype has a count of ten or more. This chain links TRBV3-1 with TRBJ2-3; D may be TRBD1 or TRBD2 (5 bases each). The germline V gene has CDR1 LGHDT and CDR2 YNNKEL (reference sequence). V lost 6 bases and J 4 bases, leaving 11 bases between the germline ends. This CDR3 is built from 13 residues. The CDR3 is CASSLRGSDTQYF. CDR3 DNA: TGTGCCAGCAGTTTGAGGGGCTCAGATACGCAGTATTTT.

This clonotype was seen only a few times. The DNA for the CDR3 is TGCGCCAGCAGCCAAGCAACCAGGGGGAACACTGAAGCTTTCTTT. It yields the protein CASSQATRGNTEAFF. The V and J genes are TRBV4-1 and TRBJ1-1; tentative D call: TRBD1 (6 bases). The germline V gene encodes CDR1 MGHRA and CDR2 YSYEKL. The V end lost 1 base, the J end lost 1 base, and 10 bases lay between the germline ends. The CDR3 runs 15 residues.

The chain combines TRBV28 with TRBJ1-1, with TRBD1 matching 8 bases. Germline CDR1 and CDR2: MDHEN and SYDVKM. The CDR3 covers 14 residues. Trimming at V came to 6 bases and at J to 1 base, leaving 4 bases not matched to a gene. CDR3 region: CASRRTGTNTEAFF. CDR3 coding DNA: TGTGCCAGCAGGAGGACAGGGACGAACACTGAAGCTTTCTTT.

The chain combines TRBV25-1 with TRBJ1-2, with 8 bases aligning to TRBD1. The V segment lost 3 bases and the J segment 4 bases; nucleotides outside the gene matches: 4. Per germline, CDR1 MGHDK and CDR2 SYGVNS. The CDR3 length is 14 residues. CDR3 amino acids: CASSDRGLGYGYTF. The CDR3 DNA is TGTGCCAGCAGTGACAGGGGGCTTGGCTATGGCTACACCTTC.

This sequence joins TRBV6-5 and TRBJ1-4; D gene unclear. Germline CDR1 is MNHEY and CDR2 is SVGAGI. V was trimmed by 0 bases and J by 8 bases, leaving 16 bases between them. The CDR3 is 16 residues long. For the CDR3, the DNA is TGTGCCAGCAGTTACTCGTTCCAAGGCGGGTACGAAAAACTGTTTTTT. Amino acids: CASSYSFQGGYEKLFF.

This clonotype appeared a few times. V usage is TRBV20-1 and J usage is TRBJ1-1; D is perhaps TRBD1 (6 bases). The CDR3 is 15 residues long. Trimming shortened V by 1 base and J by 0 bases, and 12 bases separated the two germline ends. From germline, CDR1 is DFQATT and CDR2 SNEGSKA (reference sequence). The DNA of the CDR3 is TGCAGTGCTAGAGCACAGGGCAACATGAACACTGAAGCTTTCTTT. It encodes CSARAQGNMNTEAFF.

The chain has TRBV29-1 and TRBJ2-7; weak D call: TRBD2 (7 bases). The CDR3 has 13 residues. CDR1 and CDR2 from the germline V gene are SQVTM and ANQGSEA. Trimming stripped 1 base from V and 4 bases from J, with 11 bases between. This CDR3 reads CSVEVRGQYEQYF. The CDR3 nucleotides read TGCAGCGTTGAAGTGCGGGGGCAATACGAGCAGTACTTC.

This clonotype has ten or more counts. The V and J genes are TRBV20-1 and TRBJ2-7; 7 nucleotides line up with TRBD2. CDR1 is DFQATT and CDR2 is SNEGSKA in the germline V gene (reference sequence). V lost 6 bases to trimming and J lost 6 bases; unmatched junction nucleotides: 11. The CDR3 runs 13 residues. This chain's CDR3 is CSAIRGGEGEQYF. The CDR3 DNA follows: TGCAGTGCGATTAGAGGCGGGGAGGGCGAGCAGTACTTC.

This clonotype appeared a few times. A junction end diverges from the germline sequence, so it may reflect a read error. This rearrangement joins TRBV7-7 to TRBJ1-1, with D unclear. The CDR3 totals 13 residues. Germline CDR1 and CDR2: SSHAT and FNYEAQ (reference sequence). CDR3 loop: CASSLEANTEAFF. For the CDR3, the DNA is TGTGCTAGCAGCTTAGAAGCGAACACTGAAGCTTTCTTT. Full variable domain (remainder filled in from reference TRBV7-7 and TRBJ1-1): GAGVSQSPRYKVTKRGQDVTLRCDPISSHATLYWYQQALGQGPEFLTYFNYEAQPDKSGLPSDRFSAERPEGSISTLTIQRTEQRDSAMYRCASSLEANTEAFFGQGTRLTVV.

Turning to this clonotype: The junction and the germline gene differ at one end; a read error may be behind it. The J gene is TRBJ1-1, the V gene TRBV24-1; TRBD1 aligns across 12 bases. The CDR3 is 15 residues long. CDR1 and CDR2 from the germline V gene are KGHDR and SFDVKD. The CDR3 reads CATSSGQGANIEAFF. CDR3 in DNA: TGTGCCACCAGTTCGGGACAGGGGGCGAACATTGAAGCTTTCTTT.

This sequence joins TRBV2 and TRBJ2-7, with D maybe TRBD2 (5 bases). The CDR3 spans 13 residues. CDR1 SNHLY and CDR2 FYNNEI come from the germline V gene. The V gene lost 2 bases and the J gene lost 7 bases, with 12 bases spanning the gap. The CDR3 region is CASSEYEGSEQYF. The CDR3 DNA reads as TGTGCCAGCAGTGAATATGAGGGTAGTGAGCAGTACTTC.

This chain joins TRBV3-1 and TRBJ2-5, with D possibly being TRBD1 (5 bases). CDR1 LGHDT and CDR2 YNNKEL come from the germline V gene (reference sequence). The CDR3 runs 15 residues. The germline V and J ends were trimmed by 0 bases and 5 bases, with 13 bases remaining between them. The CDR3 region is CASSQDRVGRETQYF. DNA for the CDR3: TGTGCCAGCAGCCAAGACCGCGTGGGGCGGGAGACCCAGTACTTC.

A few counts support this clonotype. The rearrangement uses TRBV18 and TRBJ2-2; 9 nucleotides match TRBD2. After removal of 4 bases from V and 0 bases from J, the junction contained 3 bases not matched to a gene. The length of the CDR3 is 16 residues. Germline lookup yields CDR1 KGHSH and CDR2 LQKENI. The CDR3 nucleotides read TGTGCCAGCTCACTTCAGCGGGGGGCGAACACCGGGGAGCTGTTTTTT. The encoded protein is CASSLQRGANTGELFF.

This clonotype was detected many times. This sequence joins TRBV12-3 or TRBV12-4 and TRBJ2-1; 11 bases map to TRBD2. Trimming cost V 5 bases and J 5 bases; bases outside gene matches: 11. The CDR3 loop spans 17 amino acids. CDR3 sequence: CASSPEYSGRANNEQFF. The CDR3 bases are TGTGCCAGCAGTCCTGAATATAGCGGGAGGGCCAACAATGAGCAGTTCTTC.

The V gene is TRBV7-2, the J gene TRBJ2-1; 11 nucleotides match TRBD2. This CDR3 is 17 amino acids long. Germline CDR1 reads SGHTA; CDR2 reads FQGNSA. J gave up 7 bases and V 4 bases, and 12 bases lay outside the gene matches. The CDR3 DNA is TGTGCCAGCAGCTCCACTAGCGGGAGCGCGGCAGGGAATGAGCAGTTCTTC. Translating it yields CASSSTSGSAAGNEQFF.

This clonotype was seen many times. The chain is built from TRBV4-2 and TRBJ1-5; no clear D. Germline CDR1 LGHNA, CDR2 YNFKEQ. V lost 0 bases and J 2 bases, leaving 8 bases between the germline ends. This CDR3 has 15 residues. Written as DNA, the CDR3 is TGTGCCAGCAGCCAAGAGGTCCTTGGCAATCAGCCCCAGCATTTT. The encoded protein is CASSQEVLGNQPQHF.

V is TRBV9 and J is TRBJ2-7; TRBD2 might be the D (6 bases). This CDR3 comprises 14 residues. Germline CDR1 is SGDLS and CDR2 is YYNGEE. V was shortened by 3 bases and J by 3 bases, with 13 bases between the two germline ends. The CDR3 is CASSGGTRGYEQYF. CDR3 DNA sequence: TGTGCCAGCAGCGGCGGGACGCGGGGCTACGAGCAGTACTTC.

This clonotype was observed a few times. This rearrangement joins TRBV7-2 to TRBJ2-7; TRBD1 might be the D (6 bases). This CDR3 region has 15 residues. Trimming removed 0 bases from V and 2 bases from J, with 11 bases in between. Germline values: CDR1 SGHTA, CDR2 FQGNSA. Here the CDR3 reads CASSLALGQTYEQYF. CDR3 sequence (DNA): TGTGCCAGCAGCTTAGCGCTCGGACAGACCTACGAGCAGTACTTC. Variable domain in full (rest from reference TRBV7-2 and TRBJ2-7): GAGVSQSPSNKVTEKGKDVELRCDPISGHTALYWYRQSLGQGLEFLIYFQGNSAPDKSGLPSDRFSAERTGGSVSTLTIQRTQQEDSAVYLCASSLALGQTYEQYFGPGTRLTVT.